These 16 T cell receptor beta chains originate from one sample sequenced in a study of shared clonotypes between healthy human individuals. Here immunoSEQ multiplex PCR was the method, and the copy in TCRdb shows in-frame clones only, minus some. The sample yields about 1 million clones, about 75% seen once. The sequenced material came from memory CD4+ T cells sorted from blood. Sample subset: CD45RA-negative fraction. These receptors came from a man between 18 and 29 years old in good health.

In this sample, this clone turned up many times. The chain uses TRBV9 and TRBJ2-1; tentatively, D is TRBD1 (7 bases). Trimming removed 3 bases from V and 2 bases from J, with 12 bases in between. The CDR3 sequence is 15 residues long. The germline gives CDR1 SGDLS, CDR2 YYNGEE. The CDR3, as DNA: TGTGCCAGCAGCGGCGGGACAGCTACCTACAATGAGCAGTTCTTC. The encoded protein is CASSGGTATYNEQFF.

This sequence joins TRBV6-1 and TRBJ2-7; D is uncertain. Germline values: CDR1 MNHNS, CDR2 SASEGT. Trimming took 4 bases from V and 5 from J, leaving 15 bases between them. This CDR3 is built from 14 residues. The CDR3 DNA is TGTGCCAGCAGTGGGCAGACGAGAACCAACGAGCAGTACTTC. This translates into CASSGQTRTNEQYF.

This rearrangement joins TRBV2 to TRBJ1-3; maybe TRBD1 (6 bases). Germline V gene data show CDR1 as SNHLY and CDR2 as FYNNEI. The length of the CDR3 is 15 residues. V gave up 5 bases and J gave up 0 bases, with 11 bases separating them. CDR3 DNA sequence: TGTGCCAGCAGTCAACAGGGAACCTCTGGAAACACCATATATTTT. Its translation is CASSQQGTSGNTIYF. The full variable domain, its missing parts supplied by reference TRBV2 and TRBJ1-3, is EPEVTQTPSHQVTQMGQEVILRCVPISNHLYFYWYRQILGQKVEFLVSFYNNEISEKSEIFDDQFSVERPDGSNFTLKIRSTKLEDSAMYFCASSQQGTSGNTIYFGEGSWLTVV.

The chain combines TRBV7-9 with TRBJ1-6, with D unclear. From germline, CDR1 is SEHNR and CDR2 FQNEAQ (reference sequence). V was cut by 5 bases and J by 8 bases, with 7 bases left in between. CDR3 length: 12 residues. The CDR3 DNA reads TGTGCCAGCAGCCTAACTGATTCACCCCTCCACTTT. Its translation: CASSLTDSPLHF.

There are a few counts of this clone. At one end the junction does not follow the germline gene, possibly because of a read error. V gene TRBV30 combines with J gene TRBJ1-1; 9 nucleotides agree with TRBD1. Per the germline V gene, CDR1 is GTSNPN and CDR2 is SVGIG (reference sequence). The CDR3 totals 13 residues. For the CDR3, the DNA is TGTGCCTGGAGTGGGCAAACAGGGGGCGAGTCCCTCTTT. Translating gives CAWSGQTGGESLF. Using reference TRBV30 and TRBJ1-1 for the parts outside the CDR3, the full variable domain is SQTIHQWPATLVQPVGSPLSLECTVEGTSNPNLYWYRQAAGRGLQLLFYSVGIGQISSEVPQNLSASRPQDRQFILSSKKLLLSDSGFYLCAWSGQTGGESLFGQGTRLTVV.

The V and J genes are TRBV9 and TRBJ1-4; 8 bases match TRBD1. Germline V lookup: CDR1 SGDLS, CDR2 YYNGEE. The CDR3 sequence is 15 residues long. V lost 4 bases and J lost 7; bases outside the gene matches: 9. The CDR3 DNA follows: TGTGCCAGCAGCCCCCCACCGGGACAGGTTGAAAAACTGTTTTTT. This codes for CASSPPPGQVEKLFF.

In regard to this clone: Different DNA sequences within this sample yield the same CDR3. This chain links TRBV19 with TRBJ1-2; no clear D gene. This CDR3 has 13 amino acids. CDR1 LNHDA and CDR2 SQIVND come from the germline V gene (reference sequence). The V gene lost 3 bases and the J gene lost 4 bases, with 9 bases spanning the gap. The CDR3 nucleotides are TGTGCCAGTAGTATTGGCGCAGGCTATGGCTACACCTTC. Its protein is CASSIGAGYGYTF.

This chain joins TRBV2 and TRBJ2-3; tentatively, D is TRBD1 or TRBD2 (5 bases each). From germline, CDR1 is SNHLY and CDR2 FYNNEI. The CDR3 extends over 14 amino acids. The V gene lost 7 bases and the J gene lost 0 bases, with 11 bases spanning the gap. The CDR3: CASNRDGSTDTQYF. As DNA, the CDR3 is TGTGCCAGCAACCGGGACGGGAGCACAGATACGCAGTATTTT.

The chain has TRBV6-6 and TRBJ2-7, with 7 bases fitting TRBD2. J gave up 2 bases and V 3 bases, and 10 bases lay outside the gene matches. Germline CDR1 MNHNY, CDR2 SVGAGI (reference sequence). There are 16 residues in the CDR3. CDR3 nucleotides: TGTGCCAGCAGTTATGGGGGAGGGATCTTTACCTACGAGCAGTACTTC. Its protein product is CASSYGGGIFTYEQYF.

The genes are TRBV2 and TRBJ1-5, with D unresolved. The germline gives CDR1 SNHLY, CDR2 FYNNEI. The V end lost 5 bases, the J end lost 1 base, and 12 bases lay between the germline ends. This CDR3 comprises 15 residues. CDR3: CASSPGLASNQPQHF. DNA of the CDR3: TGTGCCAGCAGTCCTGGACTCGCGAGCAATCAGCCCCAGCATTTT.

V gene TRBV4-1 combines with J gene TRBJ2-7; TRBD1 agrees at 7 bases. Per germline, CDR1 MGHRA and CDR2 YSYEKL. This CDR3 comprises 15 residues. J was trimmed by 7 bases and V by 0 bases; bases with no gene match: 9. CDR3 in DNA: TGCGCCAGCAGCCAAGATAGCCAGGGGGTAAGAGAGCAGTACTTC. As protein: CASSQDSQGVREQYF.

This clone has just one count. This chain connects TRBV5-1 to TRBJ2-1, with 9 nucleotides matching TRBD1. From germline, CDR1 is SGHRS and CDR2 YFSETQ. The CDR3 is 15 amino acids. After removal of 1 base from V and 7 bases from J, the junction contained 6 bases not matched to a gene. CDR3: CASSLITGQGNEQFF. As DNA, the CDR3 is TGCGCCAGCAGCTTGATTACGGGACAGGGTAATGAGCAGTTCTTC.

This clone was observed many times. The CDR3 spells CAVGVMGANVLTF. CDR3 bases: TGTGCCGTTGGCGTGATGGGGGCCAACGTCCTGACTTTC. V gene TRBV6-1 combines with J gene TRBJ2-6; D not resolved. The CDR3 extends over 13 amino acids. Trimming pared 11 bases from V and 4 bases from J, leaving 12 bases between. Per germline, CDR1 MNHNS and CDR2 SASEGT.

The chain carries TRBV10-3 and TRBJ2-3; 9 bases align to TRBD2. The CDR3 consists of 16 residues. Germline values: CDR1 ENHRY, CDR2 SYGVKD. Germline trimming cut 3 bases from V and 2 bases from J; bases unmatched to any gene: 6. In nucleotides, the CDR3 is TGTGCCATCAGTGACCTGACTAGCGGCCTCACAGATACGCAGTATTTT. It codes for CAISDLTSGLTDTQYF.

With respect to this clone: An end of the junction does not agree with germline; a read error may underlie this. The chain uses TRBV29-1 and TRBJ2-7; TRBD1 agrees at 8 bases. The CDR3 contains 11 residues. CDR1 SQVTM and CDR2 ANQGSEA come from the germline V gene. CDR3: CSATILQGEWF. Here the CDR3 DNA reads TGCAGCGCAACCATTCTACAGGGGGAATGGTTC.

This sequence joins TRBV6-6 and TRBJ2-7; 8 bases are a match to TRBD2. Germline trimming cut 0 bases from V and 5 bases from J; bases unmatched to any gene: 9. This CDR3 region has 16 residues. Germline values: CDR1 MNHNY, CDR2 SVGAGI (reference sequence). As DNA, the CDR3 is TGTGCCAGCAGTTACTCGATGGGGGGACTAGGGAACGAGCAGTACTTC. Protein product: CASSYSMGGLGNEQYF.